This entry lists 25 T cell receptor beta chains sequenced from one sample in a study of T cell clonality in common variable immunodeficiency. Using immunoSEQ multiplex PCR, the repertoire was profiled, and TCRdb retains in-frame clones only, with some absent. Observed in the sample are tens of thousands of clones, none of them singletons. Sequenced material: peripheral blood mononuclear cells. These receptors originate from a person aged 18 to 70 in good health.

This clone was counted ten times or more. This CDR3 is CASSLGHVNEQFF. The CDR3 bases that were read are TGTGCCAGCAGTTTAGGGCATGTCAATGAG. This sequence joins TRBV6-2 or TRBV6-3 and TRBJ2-1, with unresolved D. The read ends 3 residues shy of where the CDR3 ends; the end is completed using the germline J gene. The CDR3 spans 13 residues. Germline loops: CDR1 MNHEY, CDR2 SVGEGT. The V gene lost 4 bases and the J gene lost 6 bases, with 10 bases spanning the gap.

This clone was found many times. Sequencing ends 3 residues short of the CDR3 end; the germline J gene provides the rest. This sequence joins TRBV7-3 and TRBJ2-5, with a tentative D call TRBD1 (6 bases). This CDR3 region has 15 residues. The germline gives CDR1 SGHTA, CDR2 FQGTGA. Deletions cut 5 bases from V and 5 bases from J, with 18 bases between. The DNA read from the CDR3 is TGTGCCAGCAGCAACACAGGGACCTCGGGGGAGACC. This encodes CASSNTGTSGET. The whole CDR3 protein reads CASSNTGTSGETQYF.

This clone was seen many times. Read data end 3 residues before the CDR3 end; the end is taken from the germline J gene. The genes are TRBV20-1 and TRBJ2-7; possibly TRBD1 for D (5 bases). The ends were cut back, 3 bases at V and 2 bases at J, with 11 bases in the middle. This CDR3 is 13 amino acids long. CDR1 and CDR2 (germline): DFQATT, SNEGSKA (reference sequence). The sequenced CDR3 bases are TGCAGTGCTAGCCAGGGCAATACCTACGAG. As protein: CSASQGNTYE. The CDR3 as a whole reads CSASQGNTYEQYF.

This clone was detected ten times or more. The covered CDR3 bases are TGCAGTGCTCTAGGGGCGGGGTCAGATTCCTACGAG. It is translated as CSALGAGSDSYE. The whole CDR3 reads CSALGAGSDSYEQYF. J is TRBJ2-7 and V is TRBV20-1; tentatively, D is TRBD2 (6 bases). The read ends 3 residues before the CDR3 terminus; that terminus is restored from the germline J gene. From germline, CDR1 is DFQATT and CDR2 SNEGSKA (reference sequence). The CDR3 is 15 residues long. Trimming stripped 5 bases from V and 1 base from J, with 18 bases between.

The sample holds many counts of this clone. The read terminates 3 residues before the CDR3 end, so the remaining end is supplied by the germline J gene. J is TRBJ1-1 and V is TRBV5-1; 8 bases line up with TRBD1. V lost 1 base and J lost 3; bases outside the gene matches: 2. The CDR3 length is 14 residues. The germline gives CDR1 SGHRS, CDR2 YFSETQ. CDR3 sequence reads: CASSLMTGDTEAFF. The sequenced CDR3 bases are TGCGCCAGCAGCTTGATGACAGGGGACACTGAA.

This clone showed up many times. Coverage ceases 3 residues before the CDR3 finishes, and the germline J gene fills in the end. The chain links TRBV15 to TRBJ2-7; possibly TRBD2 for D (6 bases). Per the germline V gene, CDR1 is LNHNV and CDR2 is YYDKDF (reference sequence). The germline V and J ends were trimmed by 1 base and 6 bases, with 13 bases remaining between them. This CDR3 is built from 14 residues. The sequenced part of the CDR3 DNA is TGTGCCACCAGCAGAGGACTAGAGGGTTCCGAG. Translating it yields CATSRGLEGSE. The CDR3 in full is CATSRGLEGSEQYF.

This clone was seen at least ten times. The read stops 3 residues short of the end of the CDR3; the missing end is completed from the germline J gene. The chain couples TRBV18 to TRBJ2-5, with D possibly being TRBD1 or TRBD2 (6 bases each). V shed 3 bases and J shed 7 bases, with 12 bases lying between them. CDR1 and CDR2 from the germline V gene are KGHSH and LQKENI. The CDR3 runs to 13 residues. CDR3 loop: CASSPTGGGTQYF. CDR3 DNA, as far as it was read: TGTGCCAGCTCACCGACCGGAGGGGGGACC. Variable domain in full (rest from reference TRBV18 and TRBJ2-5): NAGVMQNPRHLVRRRGQEARLRCSPMKGHSHVYWYRQLPEEGLKFMVYLQKENIIDESGMPKERFSAEFPKEGPSILRIQQVVRGDSAAYFCASSPTGGGTQYFGPGTRLLVL.

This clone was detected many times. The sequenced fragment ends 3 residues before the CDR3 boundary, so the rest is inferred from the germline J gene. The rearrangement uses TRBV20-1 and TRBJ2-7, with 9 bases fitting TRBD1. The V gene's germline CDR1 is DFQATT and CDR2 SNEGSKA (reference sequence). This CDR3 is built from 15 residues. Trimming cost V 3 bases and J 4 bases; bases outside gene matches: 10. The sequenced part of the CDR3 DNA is TGCAGTGCTAGCCCCAGACAGGGGGGAAGATACGAG. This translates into CSASPRQGGRYE. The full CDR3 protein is CSASPRQGGRYEQYF.

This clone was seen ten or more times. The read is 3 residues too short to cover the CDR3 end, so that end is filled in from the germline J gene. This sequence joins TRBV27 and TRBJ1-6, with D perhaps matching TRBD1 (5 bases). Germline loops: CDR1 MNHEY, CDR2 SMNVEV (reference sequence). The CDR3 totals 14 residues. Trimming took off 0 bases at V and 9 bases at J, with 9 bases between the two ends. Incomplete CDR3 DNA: TGTGCCAGCAGTTTATCAGGGGTCAGTTCACCC. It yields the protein CASSLSGVSSP. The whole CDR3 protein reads CASSLSGVSSPLHF.

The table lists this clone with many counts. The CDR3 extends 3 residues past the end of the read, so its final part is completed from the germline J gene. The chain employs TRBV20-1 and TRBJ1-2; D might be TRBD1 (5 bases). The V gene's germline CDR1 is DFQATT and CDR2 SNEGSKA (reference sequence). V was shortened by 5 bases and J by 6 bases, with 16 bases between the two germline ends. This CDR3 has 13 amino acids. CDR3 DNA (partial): TGCAGTGCTTCCCCAGGGAAGGAAGATGGC. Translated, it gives CSASPGKEDG. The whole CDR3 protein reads CSASPGKEDGYTF.

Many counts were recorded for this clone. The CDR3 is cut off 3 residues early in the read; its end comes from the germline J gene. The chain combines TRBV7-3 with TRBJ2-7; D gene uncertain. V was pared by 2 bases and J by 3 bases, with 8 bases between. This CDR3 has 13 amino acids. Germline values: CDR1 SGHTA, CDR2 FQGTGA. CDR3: CASSLGQFYEQYF. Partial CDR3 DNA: TGTGCCAGCAGCTTAGGGCAGTTCTACGAG.

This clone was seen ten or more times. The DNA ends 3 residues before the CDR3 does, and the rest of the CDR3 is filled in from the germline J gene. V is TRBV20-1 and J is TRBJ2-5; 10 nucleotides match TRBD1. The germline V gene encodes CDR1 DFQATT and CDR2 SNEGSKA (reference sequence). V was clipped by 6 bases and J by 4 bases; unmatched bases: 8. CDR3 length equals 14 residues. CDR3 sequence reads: CSAMGDRGRETQYF. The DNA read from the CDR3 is TGCAGTGCCATGGGGGACAGGGGACGAGAGACC.

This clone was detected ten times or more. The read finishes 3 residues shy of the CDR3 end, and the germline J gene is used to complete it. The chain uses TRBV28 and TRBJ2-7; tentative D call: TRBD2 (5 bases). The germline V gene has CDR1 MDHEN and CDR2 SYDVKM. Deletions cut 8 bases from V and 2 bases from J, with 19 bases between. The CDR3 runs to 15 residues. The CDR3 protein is CASGSRTGRTYEQYF. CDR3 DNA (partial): TGTGCCAGCGGGAGTCGGACGGGGAGAACCTACGAG.

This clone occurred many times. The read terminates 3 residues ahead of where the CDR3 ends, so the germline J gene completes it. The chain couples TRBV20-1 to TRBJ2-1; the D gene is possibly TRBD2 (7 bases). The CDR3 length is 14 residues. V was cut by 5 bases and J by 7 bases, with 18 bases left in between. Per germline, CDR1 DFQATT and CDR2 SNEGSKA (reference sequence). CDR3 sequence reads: CSAAPGGSGNEQFF. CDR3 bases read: TGCAGTGCTGCGCCGGGGGGCAGTGGGAATGAG.

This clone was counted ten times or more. The covered CDR3 bases are TGTGCCAGCAGCCCGGGAGGGGGCATGAACACTGAA. Translated: CASSPGGGMNTE. In full, the CDR3 reads CASSPGGGMNTEAFF. The chain employs TRBV7-3 and TRBJ1-1, with 7 bases that match TRBD1. The CDR3 end lies 3 residues beyond the end of the read and is filled in from the germline J gene. The V segment lost 5 bases and the J segment 0 bases; nucleotides outside the gene matches: 6. Germline V gene lookup returns CDR1 SGHTA and CDR2 FQGTGA. The CDR3 totals 15 residues.

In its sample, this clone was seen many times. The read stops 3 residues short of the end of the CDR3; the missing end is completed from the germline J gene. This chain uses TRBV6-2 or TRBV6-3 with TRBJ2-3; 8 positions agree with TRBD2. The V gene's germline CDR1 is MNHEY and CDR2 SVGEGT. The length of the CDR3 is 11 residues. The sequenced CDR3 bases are TGTGTTAGCGGGGGCACAGATACG. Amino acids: CVSGGTDT. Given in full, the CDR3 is CVSGGTDTQYF.

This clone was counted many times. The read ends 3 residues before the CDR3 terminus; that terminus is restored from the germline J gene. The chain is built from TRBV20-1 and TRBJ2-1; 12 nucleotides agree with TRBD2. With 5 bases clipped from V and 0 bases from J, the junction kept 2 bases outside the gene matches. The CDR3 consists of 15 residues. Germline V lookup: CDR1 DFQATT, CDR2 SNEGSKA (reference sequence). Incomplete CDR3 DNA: TGCAGTGCTCTGACTAGCGGGAGCTCCTACAATGAG. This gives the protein CSALTSGSSYNE. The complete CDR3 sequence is CSALTSGSSYNEQFF.

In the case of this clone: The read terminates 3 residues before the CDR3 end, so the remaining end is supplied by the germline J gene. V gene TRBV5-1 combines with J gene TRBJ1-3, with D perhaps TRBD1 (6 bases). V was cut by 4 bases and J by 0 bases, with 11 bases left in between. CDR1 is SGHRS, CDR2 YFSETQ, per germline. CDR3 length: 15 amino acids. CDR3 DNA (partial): TGCGCCAGCAGCATGGGACAAAGCTCTGGAAACACC. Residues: CASSMGQSSGNT. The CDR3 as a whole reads CASSMGQSSGNTIYF. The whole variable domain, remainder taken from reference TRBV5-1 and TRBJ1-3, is KAGVTQTPRYLIKTRGQQVTLSCSPISGHRSVSWYQQTPGQGLQFLFEYFSETQRNKGNFPGRFSGRQFSNSRSEMNVSTLELGDSALYLCASSMGQSSGNTIYFGEGSWLTVV.

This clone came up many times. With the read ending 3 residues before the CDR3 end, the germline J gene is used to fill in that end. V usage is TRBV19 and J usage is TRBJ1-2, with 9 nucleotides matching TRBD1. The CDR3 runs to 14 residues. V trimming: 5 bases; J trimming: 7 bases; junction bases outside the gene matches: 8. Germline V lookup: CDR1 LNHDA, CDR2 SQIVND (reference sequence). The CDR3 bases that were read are TGTGCCAGTAGTTCGTCCGGGACAGGGATTGGC. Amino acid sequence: CASSSSGTGIG. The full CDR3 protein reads CASSSSGTGIGYTF.

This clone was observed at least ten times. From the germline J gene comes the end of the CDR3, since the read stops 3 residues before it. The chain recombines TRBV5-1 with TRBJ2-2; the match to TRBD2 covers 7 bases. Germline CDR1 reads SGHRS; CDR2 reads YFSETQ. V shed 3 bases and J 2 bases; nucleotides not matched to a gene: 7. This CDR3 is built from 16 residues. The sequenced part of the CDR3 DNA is TGCGCCAGCAGCTCCCTGGGGACTAAAAACACCGGGGAG. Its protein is CASSSLGTKNTGE. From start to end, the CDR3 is CASSSLGTKNTGELFF.

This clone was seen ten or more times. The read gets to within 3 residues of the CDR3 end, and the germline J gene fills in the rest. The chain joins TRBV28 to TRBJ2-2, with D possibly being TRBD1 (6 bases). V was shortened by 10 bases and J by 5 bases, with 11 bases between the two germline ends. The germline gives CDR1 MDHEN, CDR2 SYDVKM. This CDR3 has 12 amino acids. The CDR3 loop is CAKIQGTGELFF. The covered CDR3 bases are TGTGCCAAGATACAGGGAACCGGGGAG.

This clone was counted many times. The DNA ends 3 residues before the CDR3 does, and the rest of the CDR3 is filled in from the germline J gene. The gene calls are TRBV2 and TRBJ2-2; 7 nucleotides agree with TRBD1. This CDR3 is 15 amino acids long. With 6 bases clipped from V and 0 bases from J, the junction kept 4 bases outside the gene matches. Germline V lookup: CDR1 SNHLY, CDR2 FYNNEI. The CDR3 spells CASRETGTNTGELFF. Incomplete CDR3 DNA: TGTGCCAGCAGGGAGACAGGGACGAACACCGGGGAG.

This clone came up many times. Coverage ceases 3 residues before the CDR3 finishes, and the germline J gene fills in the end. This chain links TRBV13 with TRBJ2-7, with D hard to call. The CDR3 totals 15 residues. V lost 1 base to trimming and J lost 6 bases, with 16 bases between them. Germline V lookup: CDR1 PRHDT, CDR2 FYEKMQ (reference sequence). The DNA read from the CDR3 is TGTGCCAGCAGCTTAGTAGGCGGCACCTCCGGCGAG. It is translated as CASSLVGGTSGE. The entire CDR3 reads CASSLVGGTSGEQYF.

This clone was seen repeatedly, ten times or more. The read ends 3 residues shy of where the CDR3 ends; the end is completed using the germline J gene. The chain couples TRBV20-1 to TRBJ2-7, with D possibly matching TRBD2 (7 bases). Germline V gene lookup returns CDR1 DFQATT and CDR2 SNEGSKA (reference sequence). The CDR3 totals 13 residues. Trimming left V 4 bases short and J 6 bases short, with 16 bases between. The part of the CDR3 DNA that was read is TGCAGTGCTAAGGAAGGGGGGGTGCGCGAG. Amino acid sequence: CSAKEGGVRE. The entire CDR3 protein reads CSAKEGGVREQYF.

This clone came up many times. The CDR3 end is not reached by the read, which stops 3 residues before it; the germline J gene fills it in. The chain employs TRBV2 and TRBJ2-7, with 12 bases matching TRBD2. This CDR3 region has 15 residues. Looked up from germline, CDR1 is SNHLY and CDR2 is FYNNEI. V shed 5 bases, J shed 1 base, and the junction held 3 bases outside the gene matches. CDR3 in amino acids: CASSTTSGGSYEQYF. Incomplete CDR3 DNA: TGTGCCAGCAGTACGACTAGCGGGGGTTCCTACGAG.